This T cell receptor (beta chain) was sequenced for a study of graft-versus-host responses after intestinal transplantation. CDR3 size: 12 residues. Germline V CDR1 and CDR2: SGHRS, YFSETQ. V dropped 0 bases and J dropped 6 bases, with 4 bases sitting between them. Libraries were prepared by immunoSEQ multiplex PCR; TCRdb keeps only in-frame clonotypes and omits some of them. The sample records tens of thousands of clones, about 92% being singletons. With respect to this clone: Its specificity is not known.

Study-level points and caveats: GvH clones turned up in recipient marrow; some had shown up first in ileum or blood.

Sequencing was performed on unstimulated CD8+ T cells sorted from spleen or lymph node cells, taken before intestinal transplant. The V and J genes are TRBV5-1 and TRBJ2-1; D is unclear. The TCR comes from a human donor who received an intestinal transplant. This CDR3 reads CASSLGGNEQFF. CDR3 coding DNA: TGCGCCAGCAGCTTGGGCGGCAATGAGCAGTTCTTC.